The 4 T cell receptor beta chains below were found in one sample sequenced in a study of T cells after yellow fever vaccination. TCRdb recomputed calls from the 5' RACE reads with MiXCR, one row per CDR3 protein. The table has about 150,000 distinct CDR3 sequences, 6.2% seen once. The starting material was CD4+ T cells sorted from PBMCs, obtained on the day of the first yellow fever vaccination. The receptors originated from a man aged 18 to 30 who received the YFV17D yellow fever vaccine.

This clonotype occurred a few times. The chain has TRBV25-1 and TRBJ2-1, with D perhaps being TRBD1 or TRBD2 (5 bases each). Germline V gene data show CDR1 as MGHDK and CDR2 as SYGVNS. With 4 bases removed from V and 2 bases from J, the gap between germline ends came to 15 bases. The CDR3 is 16 amino acids. The CDR3 DNA reads as TGTGCCAGCAGTGGACATTCCGAGGGGCCCTACAATGAGCAGTTCTTC. As protein: CASSGHSEGPYNEQFF.

Points on this clonotype: A read error may explain this, as a much larger clone is one base away. The chain carries TRBV18 and TRBJ1-1; 7 bases line up with TRBD1. Germline trimming cut 4 bases from V and 6 bases from J; bases unmatched to any gene: 5. Germline V gene data show CDR1 as KGHSH and CDR2 as LQKENI. CDR3 length: 13 amino acids. The CDR3 DNA sequence: TGTGCCAGCTCACTGTACGACAGGGCTGAAGCTTTCTTT. This sequence encodes CASSLYDRAEAFF.

This clonotype appeared many times. The CDR3 region is CASGRESYEQYF. In nucleotides, the CDR3 is TGTGCCAGCGGACGGGAGTCCTACGAGCAGTACTTC. The chain recombines TRBV7-2 with TRBJ2-7, with TRBD2 as a possible D gene (6 bases). Trimming removed 8 bases from V and 1 base from J, with 9 bases in between. Germline V gene data show CDR1 as SGHTA and CDR2 as FQGNSA. The CDR3 totals 12 residues.

This clonotype was picked up a small number of times. V gene TRBV15 combines with J gene TRBJ2-3; 7 bases line up with TRBD2. After removal of 4 bases from V and 3 bases from J, the junction contained 10 bases not matched to a gene. The CDR3 is made up of 16 amino acids. Germline CDR1 is LNHNV and CDR2 is YYDKDF (reference sequence). CDR3: CATSTPGRGSTDTQYF. In DNA, the CDR3 is TGTGCCACCAGCACCCCAGGGAGGGGTAGTACAGATACGCAGTATTTT.